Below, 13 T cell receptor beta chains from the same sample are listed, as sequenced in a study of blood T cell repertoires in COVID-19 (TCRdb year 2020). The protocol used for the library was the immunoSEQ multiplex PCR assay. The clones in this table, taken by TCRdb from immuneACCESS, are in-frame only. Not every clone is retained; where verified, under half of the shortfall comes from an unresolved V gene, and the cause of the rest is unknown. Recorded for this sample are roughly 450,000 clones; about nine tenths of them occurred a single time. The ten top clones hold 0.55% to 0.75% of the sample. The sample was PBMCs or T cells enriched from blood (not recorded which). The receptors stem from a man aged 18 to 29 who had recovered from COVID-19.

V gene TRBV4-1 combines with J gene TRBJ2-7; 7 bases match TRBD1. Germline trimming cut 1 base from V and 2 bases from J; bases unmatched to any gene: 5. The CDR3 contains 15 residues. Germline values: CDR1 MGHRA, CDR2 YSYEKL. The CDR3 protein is CASSQGSQGAYEQYF. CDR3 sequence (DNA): TGCGCCAGCAGCCAAGGTAGTCAGGGGGCCTACGAGCAGTACTTC.

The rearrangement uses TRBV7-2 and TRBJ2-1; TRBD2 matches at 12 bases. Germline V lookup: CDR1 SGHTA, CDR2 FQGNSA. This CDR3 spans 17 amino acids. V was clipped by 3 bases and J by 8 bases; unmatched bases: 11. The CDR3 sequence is CASSLAATSGSRYEQFF. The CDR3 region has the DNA TGTGCCAGCAGCTTGGCGGCGACTAGCGGGAGTAGGTATGAGCAGTTCTTC.

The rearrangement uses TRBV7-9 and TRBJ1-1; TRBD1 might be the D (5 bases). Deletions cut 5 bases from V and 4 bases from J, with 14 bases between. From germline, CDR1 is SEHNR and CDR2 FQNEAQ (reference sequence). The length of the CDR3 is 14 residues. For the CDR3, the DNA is TGTGCCAGCAGCCCCCAGGGACTTATCACTGAAGCTTTCTTT. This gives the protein CASSPQGLITEAFF.

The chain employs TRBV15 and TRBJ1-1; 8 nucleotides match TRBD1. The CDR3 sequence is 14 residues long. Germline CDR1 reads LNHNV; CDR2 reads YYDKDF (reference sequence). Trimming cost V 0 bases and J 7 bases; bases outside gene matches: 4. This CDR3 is CATSRDGTGDEAFF. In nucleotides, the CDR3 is TGTGCCACCAGCAGAGATGGGACAGGCGATGAAGCTTTCTTT.

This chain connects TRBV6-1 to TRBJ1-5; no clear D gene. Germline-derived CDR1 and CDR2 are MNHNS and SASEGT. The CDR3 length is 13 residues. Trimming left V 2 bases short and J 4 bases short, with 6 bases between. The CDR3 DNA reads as TGTGCCAGCAGTGAAAGCCGTAATCAGCCCCAGCATTTT. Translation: CASSESRNQPQHF.

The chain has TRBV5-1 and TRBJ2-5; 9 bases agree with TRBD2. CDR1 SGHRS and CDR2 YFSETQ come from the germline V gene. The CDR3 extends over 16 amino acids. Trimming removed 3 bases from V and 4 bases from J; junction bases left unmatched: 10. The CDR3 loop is CASSSGLAGAGETQYF. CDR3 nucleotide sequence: TGCGCCAGCAGCTCCGGATTAGCGGGAGCCGGAGAGACCCAGTACTTC.

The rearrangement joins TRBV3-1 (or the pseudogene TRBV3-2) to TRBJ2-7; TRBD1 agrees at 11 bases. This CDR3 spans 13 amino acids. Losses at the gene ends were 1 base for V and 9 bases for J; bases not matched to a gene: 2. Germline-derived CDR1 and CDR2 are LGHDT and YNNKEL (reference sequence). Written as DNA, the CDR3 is TGTGCCAGCAGCCAAGGGACAGGGGGCGGGCAGTACTTC. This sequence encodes CASSQGTGGGQYF.

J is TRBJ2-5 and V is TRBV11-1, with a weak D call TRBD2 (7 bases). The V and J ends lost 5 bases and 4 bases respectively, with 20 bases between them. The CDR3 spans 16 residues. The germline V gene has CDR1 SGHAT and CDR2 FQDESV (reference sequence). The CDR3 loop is CASSPGRGVPRETQYF. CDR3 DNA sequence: TGTGCCAGCAGCCCAGGGAGGGGGGTCCCTAGAGAGACCCAGTACTTC.

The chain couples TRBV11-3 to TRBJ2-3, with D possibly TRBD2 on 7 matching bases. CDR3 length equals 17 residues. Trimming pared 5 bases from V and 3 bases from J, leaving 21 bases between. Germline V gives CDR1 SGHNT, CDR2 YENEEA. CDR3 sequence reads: CASSPMGGPWMTDTQYF. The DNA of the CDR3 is TGTGCCAGCAGCCCCATGGGGGGGCCCTGGATGACAGATACGCAGTATTTT.

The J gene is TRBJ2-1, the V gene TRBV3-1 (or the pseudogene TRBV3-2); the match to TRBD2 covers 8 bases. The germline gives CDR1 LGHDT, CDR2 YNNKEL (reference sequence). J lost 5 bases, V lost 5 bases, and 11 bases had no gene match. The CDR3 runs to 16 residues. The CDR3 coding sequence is TGTGCCAGCAGCTTTCCATCCGGGACTAGGCACAATGAGCAGTTCTTC. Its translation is CASSFPSGTRHNEQFF.

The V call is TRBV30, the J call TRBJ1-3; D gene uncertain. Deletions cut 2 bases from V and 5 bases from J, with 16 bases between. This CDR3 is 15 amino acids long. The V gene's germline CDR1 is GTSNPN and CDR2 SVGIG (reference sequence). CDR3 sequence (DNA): TGTGCCTGGAGTAGCGGCCTTGGCAATAGAAACACCATATATTTT. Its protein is CAWSSGLGNRNTIYF.

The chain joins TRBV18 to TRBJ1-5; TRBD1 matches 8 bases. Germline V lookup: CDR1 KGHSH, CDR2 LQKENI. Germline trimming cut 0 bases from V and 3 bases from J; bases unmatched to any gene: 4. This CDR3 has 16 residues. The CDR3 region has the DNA TGTGCCAGCTCACCACCGGGACAGGCGAACAATCAGCCCCAGCATTTT. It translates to CASSPPGQANNQPQHF.

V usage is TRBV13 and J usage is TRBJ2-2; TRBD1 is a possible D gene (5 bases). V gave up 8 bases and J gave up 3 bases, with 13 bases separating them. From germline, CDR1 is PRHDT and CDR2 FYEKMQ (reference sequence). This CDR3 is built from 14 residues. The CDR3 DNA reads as TGTGCCAGCGGGGCTAGGGTGTACACCGGGGAGCTGTTTTTT. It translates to CASGARVYTGELFF.